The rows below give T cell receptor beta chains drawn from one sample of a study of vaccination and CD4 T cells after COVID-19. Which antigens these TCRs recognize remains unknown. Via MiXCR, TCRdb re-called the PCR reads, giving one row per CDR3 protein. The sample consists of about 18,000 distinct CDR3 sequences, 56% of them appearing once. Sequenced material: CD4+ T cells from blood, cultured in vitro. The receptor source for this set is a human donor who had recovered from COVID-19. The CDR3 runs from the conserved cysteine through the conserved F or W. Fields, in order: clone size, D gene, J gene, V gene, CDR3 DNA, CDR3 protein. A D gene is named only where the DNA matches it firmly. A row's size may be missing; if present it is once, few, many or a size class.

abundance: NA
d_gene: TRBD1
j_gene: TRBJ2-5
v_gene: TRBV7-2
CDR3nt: TGTGCCAGCAGATCTACAGGGGGAGGAGAGACCCAGTACTTC
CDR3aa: CASRSTGGGETQYF

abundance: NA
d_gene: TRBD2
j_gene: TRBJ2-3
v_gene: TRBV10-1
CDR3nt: TGCGCCAGCAGTACGGGGACTAGCGGGAGGAATTTT
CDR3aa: CASSTGTSGRNF

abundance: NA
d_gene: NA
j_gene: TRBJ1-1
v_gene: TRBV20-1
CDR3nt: TGCAGTGCTAGAGGTTGGGGGATGAACACTGAAGCTTTCTTT
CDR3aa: CSARGWGMNTEAFF

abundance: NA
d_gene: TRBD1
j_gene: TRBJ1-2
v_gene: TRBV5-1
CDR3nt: TGCGCCAGCAGCTTGTCCCCCGGGACAGCGTACGGCTACACCTTC
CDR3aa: CASSLSPGTAYGYTF

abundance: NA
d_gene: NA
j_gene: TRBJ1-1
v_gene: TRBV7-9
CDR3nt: TGTGCCAGCAGCTTACGGGAGGCCAAAGCTTTCTTT
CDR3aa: CASSLREAKAFF

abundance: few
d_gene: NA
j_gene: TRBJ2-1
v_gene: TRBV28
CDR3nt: TGTGCCAGCAGCGTCAGGAGGGCCGATTACAATGAGCAGTTCTTC
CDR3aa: CASSVRRADYNEQFF

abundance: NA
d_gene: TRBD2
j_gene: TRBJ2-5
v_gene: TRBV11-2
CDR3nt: TGTGCCAGCAGGTCGGGGGGAAAAGAAGAGACCCAGTACTTC
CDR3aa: CASRSGGKEETQYF

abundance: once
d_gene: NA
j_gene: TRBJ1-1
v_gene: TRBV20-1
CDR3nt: TGCAGCCCAGTGGACACTCGGGGGTATGAAGCTTTCTTT
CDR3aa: CSPVDTRGYEAFF

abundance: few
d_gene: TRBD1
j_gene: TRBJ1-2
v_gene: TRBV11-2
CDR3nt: TGTGCCAGCAGCTCCGGGACAGGGGCGCGTCGCTACACCTTC
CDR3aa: CASSSGTGARRYTF

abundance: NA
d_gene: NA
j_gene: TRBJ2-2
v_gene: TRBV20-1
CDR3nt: TGCAGTGCTAGTTACGGGGCCCCTAACACCGGGGAGCTGTTTTTT
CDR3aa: CSASYGAPNTGELFF

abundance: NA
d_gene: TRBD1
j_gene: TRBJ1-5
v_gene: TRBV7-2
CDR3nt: TGTGCCAGCAGCTTAAGAGGACAGGGATACTATAGCAATCAGCCCCAGCATTTT
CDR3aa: CASSLRGQGYYSNQPQHF

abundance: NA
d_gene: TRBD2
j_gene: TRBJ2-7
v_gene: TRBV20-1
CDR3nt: TGCAGTGCTAGAGCTAGCGGGAGAGGGTCCTACGAGCAGTACTTC
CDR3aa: CSARASGRGSYEQYF

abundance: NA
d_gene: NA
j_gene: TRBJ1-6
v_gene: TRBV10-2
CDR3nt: TGCGCCAGCAGTGAGTTAGGGGGTTCACCCCTCCACTTT
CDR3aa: CASSELGGSPLHF

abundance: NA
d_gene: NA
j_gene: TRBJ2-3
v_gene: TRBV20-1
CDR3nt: TGCAGTGCCCTCCCGGGCCGCCGACGCACAGATACGCAGTATTTT
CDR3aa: CSALPGRRRTDTQYF

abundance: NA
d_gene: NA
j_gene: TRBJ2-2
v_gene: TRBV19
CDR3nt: TGTGCCAGTAAGTGGCAAAGAGGTACCGGGGAGCTGTTTTTT
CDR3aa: CASKWQRGTGELFF

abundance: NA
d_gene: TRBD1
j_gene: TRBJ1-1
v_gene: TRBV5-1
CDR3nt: TGCGCCAGCAGCTCAGGGACAGGGGGCACAGAAGCTTTCTTT
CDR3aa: CASSSGTGGTEAFF

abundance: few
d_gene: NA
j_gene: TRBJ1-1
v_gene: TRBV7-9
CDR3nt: TGTGCCAGCAGCTCCCGGACATCCCTTGGGGTGAACACTGAAGCTTTCTTT
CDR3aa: CASSSRTSLGVNTEAFF

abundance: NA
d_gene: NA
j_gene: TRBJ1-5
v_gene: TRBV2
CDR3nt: TGTGCCAGCAGGGGGCTCGGCAATCAGCCCCAGCATTTT
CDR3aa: CASRGLGNQPQHF

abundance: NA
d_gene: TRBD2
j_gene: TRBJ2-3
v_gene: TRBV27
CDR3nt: TGTGCCAGCAGACTAGCGCTCAGCACAGATACGCAGTATTTT
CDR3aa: CASRLALSTDTQYF

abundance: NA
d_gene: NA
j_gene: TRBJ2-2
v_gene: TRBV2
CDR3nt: TGTGCCAGCAGTGAGCTCCCCGGGGAGCTGTTTTTT
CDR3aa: CASSELPGELFF

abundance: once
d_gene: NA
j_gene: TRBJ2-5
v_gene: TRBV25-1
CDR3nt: TGTGCCAGCAGTGACTCTGGCAGGGGAGTGCGAGAGACCCAGTACTTC
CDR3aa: CASSDSGRGVRETQYF

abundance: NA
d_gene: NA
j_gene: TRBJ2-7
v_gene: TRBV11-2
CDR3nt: TGTGCCAGCAGCTTACGGGGGAGGGACAGCTTCTACGAGCAGTACTTC
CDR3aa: CASSLRGRDSFYEQYF

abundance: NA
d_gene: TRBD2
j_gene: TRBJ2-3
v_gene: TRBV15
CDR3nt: TGTGCCACCAACAAGCGGGAGTACCGCACAGATACGCAGTATTTT
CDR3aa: CATNKREYRTDTQYF

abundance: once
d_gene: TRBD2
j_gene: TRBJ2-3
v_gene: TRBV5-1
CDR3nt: TGCGCCAGCAGCTTCCTAGCGGGAGGGCCGTTGACAGATACGCAGTATTTT
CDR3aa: CASSFLAGGPLTDTQYF

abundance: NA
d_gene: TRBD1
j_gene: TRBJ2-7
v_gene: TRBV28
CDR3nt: TGTGCCAGCACCCCGGGCGGGACAGGGGGGTACGAGCAGTACTTC
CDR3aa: CASTPGGTGGYEQYF

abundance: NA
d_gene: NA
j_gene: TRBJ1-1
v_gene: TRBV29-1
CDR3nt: TGCAGCGTAATCCGGACAGACCCGGGGACTGAAGCTTTCTTT
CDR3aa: CSVIRTDPGTEAFF

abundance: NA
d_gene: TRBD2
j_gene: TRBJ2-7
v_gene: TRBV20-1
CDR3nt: TGCAGTGCTAGAGATCTCGGGTGGACTAGTTCCTACGAGCAGTACTTC
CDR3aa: CSARDLGWTSSYEQYF

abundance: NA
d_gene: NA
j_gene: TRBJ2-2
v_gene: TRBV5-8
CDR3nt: TGTGCCAGCAGTCCGACCCGGTCCGGGGAGCTGTTTTTT
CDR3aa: CASSPTRSGELFF

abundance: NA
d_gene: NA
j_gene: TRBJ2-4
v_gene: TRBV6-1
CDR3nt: TGTGCCAGCAGCCTAAACTCAGGGAGAAACATTCAGTACTTC
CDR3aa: CASSLNSGRNIQYF

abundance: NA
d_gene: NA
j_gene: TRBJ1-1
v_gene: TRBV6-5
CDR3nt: TGTGCCAGCAGTTACCCCCTGACCTACGGGAACACTGAAGCTTTCTTT
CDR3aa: CASSYPLTYGNTEAFF

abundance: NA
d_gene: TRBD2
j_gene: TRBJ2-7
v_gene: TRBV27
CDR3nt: TGTGCCAGCAGTTTGGGACTAGCGGGAGAGAGCGAGCAGTACTTC
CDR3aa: CASSLGLAGESEQYF